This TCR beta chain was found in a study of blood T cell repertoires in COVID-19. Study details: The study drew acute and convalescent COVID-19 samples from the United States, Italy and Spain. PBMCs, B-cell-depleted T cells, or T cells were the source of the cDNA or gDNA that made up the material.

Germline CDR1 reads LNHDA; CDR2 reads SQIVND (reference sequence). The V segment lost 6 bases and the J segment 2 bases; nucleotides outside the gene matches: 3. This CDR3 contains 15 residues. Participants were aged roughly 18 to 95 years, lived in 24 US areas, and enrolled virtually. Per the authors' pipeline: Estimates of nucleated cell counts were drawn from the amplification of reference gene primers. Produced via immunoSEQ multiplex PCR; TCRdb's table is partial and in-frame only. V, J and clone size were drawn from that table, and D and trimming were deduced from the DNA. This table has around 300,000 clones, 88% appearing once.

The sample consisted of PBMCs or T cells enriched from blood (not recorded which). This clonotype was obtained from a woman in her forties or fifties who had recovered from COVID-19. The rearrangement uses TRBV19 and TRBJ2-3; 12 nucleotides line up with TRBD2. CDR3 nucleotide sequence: TGTGCCAGTAGAGGACTAGCGGGGATCACAGATACGCAGTATTTT. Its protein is CASRGLAGITDTQYF.